The rows below give T cell receptor beta chains drawn from one sample of a study of T-cell memory formation after mild COVID-19. A single record per CDR3 protein comes from TCRdb applying MiXCR to the 5' RACE reads. The sample holds tens of thousands of distinct CDR3 sequences, about a quarter seen once. The sequenced sample consisted of PBMCs or a T cell subset sorted from them (not recorded which). The receptors were gathered from a man aged 18-30 years who had mild COVID-19 (a few samples of this study predate the infection). Cell type and time point are not known. Each CDR3 is given with its conserved first and last residue. A D gene is named only where the DNA matches it firmly. Expanded clones are given a class, and other clones once, few, many or no size at all.

D,size,J,V,DNA,CDR3
-,-,TRBJ2-1,TRBV7-9,TGTGCCAGCAGTCCCCCTCGGGGGGCCGAGACCTACAATGAGCAGTTCTTC,CASSPPRGAETYNEQFF
-,-,TRBJ2-3,TRBV5-8,TGTGCCAGCATCCTTGGGCCCACCGCCCCAGATACGCAGTATTTT,CASILGPTAPDTQYF
-,-,TRBJ2-3,TRBV9,TGTGCCAGCAGCGTGTACTACACAGATACGCAGTATTTT,CASSVYYTDTQYF
-,-,TRBJ2-7,TRBV19,TGTGCCAGTAGTATCACGAATTCCATCTACGAGCAGTACTTC,CASSITNSIYEQYF
TRBD2,once,TRBJ2-7,TRBV5-1,TGCGCCAGCAGCTTGGCTAGCGGGGTACCCTACGAGCAGTACTTC,CASSLASGVPYEQYF
-,few,TRBJ2-1,TRBV6-5,TGTGCCAGCAGTGCGGGGTTATACAATGAGCAGTTCTTC,CASSAGLYNEQFF
TRBD2,-,TRBJ2-1,TRBV4-3,TGCGCCAGCAGCCAAGGTCCGCGGGGGTATGAGCAGTTCTTC,CASSQGPRGYEQFF
TRBD1,-,TRBJ2-3,TRBV12-3/TRBV12-4,TGTGCCAGCGATTTACAGGGGGGACAGGGGGTGGAAGATACGCAGTATTTT,CASDLQGGQGVEDTQYF
-,-,TRBJ2-3,TRBV7-2,TGTGCCAGCAGCTTACGCCCAGGGAGGAGCACAGATACGCAGTATTTT,CASSLRPGRSTDTQYF
-,few,TRBJ2-3,TRBV27,TGTGCCAGCAGCCCTGTTTACGGGGGCAGGGCAGATACGCAGTATTTT,CASSPVYGGRADTQYF
-,-,TRBJ2-7,TRBV7-9,TGTGCCAGCAGTCGCGGGGTCGAGCAGTACTTC,CASSRGVEQYF